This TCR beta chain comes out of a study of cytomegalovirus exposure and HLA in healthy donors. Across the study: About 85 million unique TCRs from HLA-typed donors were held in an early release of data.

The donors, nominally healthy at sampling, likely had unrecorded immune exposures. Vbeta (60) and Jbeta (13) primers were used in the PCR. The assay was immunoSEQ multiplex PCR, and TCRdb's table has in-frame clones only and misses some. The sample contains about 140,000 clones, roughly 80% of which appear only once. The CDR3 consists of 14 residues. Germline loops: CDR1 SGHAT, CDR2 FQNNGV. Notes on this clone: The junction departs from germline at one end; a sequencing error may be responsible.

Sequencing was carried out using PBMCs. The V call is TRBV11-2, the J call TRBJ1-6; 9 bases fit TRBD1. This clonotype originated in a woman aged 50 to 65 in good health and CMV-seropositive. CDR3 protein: CASRLAGTGTPLHF. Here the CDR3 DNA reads TGTGCCAGCAGGTTAGCCGGGACAGGGACGCCCCTCCACTTT. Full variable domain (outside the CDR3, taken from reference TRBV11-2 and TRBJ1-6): EAGVAQSPRYKIIEKRQSVAFWCNPISGHATLYWYQQILGQGPKLLIQFQNNGVVDDSQLPKDRFSAERLKGVDSTLKIQPAKLEDSAVYLCASRLAGTGTPLHFGNGTRLTVT.